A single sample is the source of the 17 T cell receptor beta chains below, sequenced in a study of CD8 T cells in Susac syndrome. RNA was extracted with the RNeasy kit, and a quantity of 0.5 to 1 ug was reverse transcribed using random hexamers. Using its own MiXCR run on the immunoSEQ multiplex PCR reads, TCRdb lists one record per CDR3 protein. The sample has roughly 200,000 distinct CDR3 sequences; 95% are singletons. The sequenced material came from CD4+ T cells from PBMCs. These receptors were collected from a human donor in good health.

The CDR3 is CSVEADRAPREQFF. The CDR3 DNA sequence: TGCAGCGTTGAAGCGGACAGGGCCCCCAGGGAGCAGTTCTTC. The chain has TRBV29-1 and TRBJ2-1, with TRBD1 matching 8 bases. This CDR3 has 14 amino acids. The germline V gene encodes CDR1 SQVTM and CDR2 ANQGSEA. The J segment lost 10 bases and the V segment lost 1 base, leaving 9 bases of the junction unmatched.

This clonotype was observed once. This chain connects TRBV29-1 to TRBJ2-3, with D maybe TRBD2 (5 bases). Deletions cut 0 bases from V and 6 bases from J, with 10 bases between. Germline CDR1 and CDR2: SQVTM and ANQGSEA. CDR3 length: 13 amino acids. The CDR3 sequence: CSVEELASDTQYF. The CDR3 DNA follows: TGCAGCGTTGAAGAATTAGCTAGCGATACGCAGTATTTT.

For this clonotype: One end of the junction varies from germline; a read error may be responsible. In DNA form, the CDR3 reads TGCAGTGCTAGAGAGAATGCACAGGGGCGATTTGCGGTCTTT. Translated: CSARENAQGRFAVF. The chain is built from TRBV20-1 and TRBJ1-1; 7 bases line up with TRBD1. Germline CDR1 DFQATT, CDR2 SNEGSKA (reference sequence). The CDR3 has 14 residues.

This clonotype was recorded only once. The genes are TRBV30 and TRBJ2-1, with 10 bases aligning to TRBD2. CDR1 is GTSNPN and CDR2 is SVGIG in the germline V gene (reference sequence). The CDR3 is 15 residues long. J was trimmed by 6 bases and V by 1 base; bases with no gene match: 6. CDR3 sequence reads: CAWSGLAGVSNEQFF. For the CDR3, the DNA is TGTGCCTGGAGTGGTCTAGCGGGAGTTAGCAATGAGCAGTTCTTC.

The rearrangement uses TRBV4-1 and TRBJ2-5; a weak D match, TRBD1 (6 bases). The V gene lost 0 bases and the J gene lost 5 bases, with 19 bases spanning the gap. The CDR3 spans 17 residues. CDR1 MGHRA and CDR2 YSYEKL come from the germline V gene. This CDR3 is CASSQDPERGSRETQYF. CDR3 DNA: TGCGCCAGCAGCCAAGATCCAGAGAGGGGGAGCAGGGAGACCCAGTACTTC.

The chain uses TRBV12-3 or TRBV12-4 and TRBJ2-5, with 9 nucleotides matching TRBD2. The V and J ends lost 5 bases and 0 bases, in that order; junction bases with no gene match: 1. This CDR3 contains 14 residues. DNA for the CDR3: TGTGCCAGCAGTCCTAGCGGGAACCAAGAGACCCAGTACTTC. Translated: CASSPSGNQETQYF.

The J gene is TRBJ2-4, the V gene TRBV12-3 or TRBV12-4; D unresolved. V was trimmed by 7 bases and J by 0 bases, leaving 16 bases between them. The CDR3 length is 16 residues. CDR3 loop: CASISWAAVAKNIQYF. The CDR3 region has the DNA TGTGCCAGCATCTCCTGGGCCGCTGTAGCCAAAAACATTCAGTACTTC.

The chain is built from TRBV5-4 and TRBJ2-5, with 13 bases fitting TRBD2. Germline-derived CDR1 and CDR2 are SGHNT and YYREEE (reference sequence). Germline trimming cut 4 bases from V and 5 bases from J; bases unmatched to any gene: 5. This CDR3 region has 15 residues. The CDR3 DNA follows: TGTGCCAGCAGCATGACTAGCGGGAGGTTGGAGACCCAGTACTTC. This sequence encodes CASSMTSGRLETQYF.

The CDR3 DNA is TGTGCCAGCAGCAATGGGGCACCACCCTACGAGCAGTACGTC. Protein sequence: CASSNGAPPYEQYV. The rearrangement uses TRBV21-1 and TRBJ2-7; no DNA check was done on the table's D call, TRBD1. TRBV21-1 is tagged as a pseudogene. CDR3 size: 14 residues.

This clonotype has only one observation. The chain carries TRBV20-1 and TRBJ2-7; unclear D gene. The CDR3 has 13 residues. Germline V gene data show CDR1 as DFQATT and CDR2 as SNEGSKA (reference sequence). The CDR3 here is CSARFWGSYEQYF. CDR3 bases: TGCAGCGCTCGGTTCTGGGGCTCCTACGAGCAGTACTTC.

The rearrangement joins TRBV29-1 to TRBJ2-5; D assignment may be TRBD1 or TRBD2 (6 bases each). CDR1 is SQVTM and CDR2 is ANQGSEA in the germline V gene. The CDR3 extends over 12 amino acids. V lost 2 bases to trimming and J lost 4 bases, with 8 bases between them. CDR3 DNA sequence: TGCAGCGTTGAAACGGGGGCAGAGACCCAGTACTTC. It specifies CSVETGAETQYF.

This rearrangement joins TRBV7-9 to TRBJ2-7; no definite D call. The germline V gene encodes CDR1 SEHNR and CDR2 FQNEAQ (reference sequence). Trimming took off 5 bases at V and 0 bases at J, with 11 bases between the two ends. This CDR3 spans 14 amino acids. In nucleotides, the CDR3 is TGTGCCAGCAGCCGTTTGGAAACCTCCTACGAGCAGTACGTC. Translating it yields CASSRLETSYEQYV.

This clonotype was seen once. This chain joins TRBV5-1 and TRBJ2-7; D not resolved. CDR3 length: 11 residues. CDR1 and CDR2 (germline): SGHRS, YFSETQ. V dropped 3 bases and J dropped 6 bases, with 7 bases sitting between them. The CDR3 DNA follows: TGCGCCAGCAGCTGGCCCTCCGAGCAGTACTTC. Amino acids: CASSWPSEQYF.

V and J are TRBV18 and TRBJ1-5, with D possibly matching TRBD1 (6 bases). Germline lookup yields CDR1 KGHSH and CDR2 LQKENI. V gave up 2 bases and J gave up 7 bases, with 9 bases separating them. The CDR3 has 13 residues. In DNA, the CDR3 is TGTGCCAGCTCACCAGAGGGGGGGCAGCCCCAGCATTTT. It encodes CASSPEGGQPQHF.

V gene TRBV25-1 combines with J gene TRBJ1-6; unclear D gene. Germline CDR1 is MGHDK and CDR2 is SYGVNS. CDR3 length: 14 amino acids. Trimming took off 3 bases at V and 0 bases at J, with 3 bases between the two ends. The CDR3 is CASSDTSYNSPLHF. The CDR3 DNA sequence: TGTGCCAGCAGTGATACCTCCTATAATTCACCCCTCCACTTT. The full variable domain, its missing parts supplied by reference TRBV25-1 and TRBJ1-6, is EADIYQTPRYLVIGTGKKITLECSQTMGHDKMYWYQQDPGMELHLIHYSYGVNSTEKGDLSSESTVSRIRTEHFPLTLESARPSHTSQYLCASSDTSYNSPLHFGNGTRLTVT.

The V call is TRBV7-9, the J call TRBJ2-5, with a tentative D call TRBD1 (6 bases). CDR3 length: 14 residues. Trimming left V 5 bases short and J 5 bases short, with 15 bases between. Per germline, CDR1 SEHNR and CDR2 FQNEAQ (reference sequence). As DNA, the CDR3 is TGTGCCAGCAGCCGAATACAGGGTCGGGAGACCCAGTACTTC. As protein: CASSRIQGRETQYF. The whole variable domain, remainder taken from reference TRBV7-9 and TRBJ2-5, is DTGVSQNPRHKITKRGQNVTFRCDPISEHNRLYWYRQTLGQGPEFLTYFQNEAQLEKSRLLSDRFSAERPKGSFSTLEIQRTEQGDSAMYLCASSRIQGRETQYFGPGTRLLVL.

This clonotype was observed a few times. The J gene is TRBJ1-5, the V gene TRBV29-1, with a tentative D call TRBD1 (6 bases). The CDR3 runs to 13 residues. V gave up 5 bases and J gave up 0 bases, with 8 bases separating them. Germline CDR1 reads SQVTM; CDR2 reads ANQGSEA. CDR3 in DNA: TGCAGCGTTCGACAGGATAGCAATCAGCCCCAGCATTTT. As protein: CSVRQDSNQPQHF.